This record concerns one T cell receptor (beta chain) sequence. The CDR3 runs to 16 residues. Losses at the gene ends were 1 base for V and 3 bases for J; bases not matched to a gene: 5. Germline CDR1 and CDR2: SGHNT and YYREEE (reference sequence). Assay used: immunoSEQ multiplex PCR; TCRdb lists only in-frame clones, some missing. The repertoire holds approximately 150,000 clones, with 80% to 95% as singletons. This sample is part of a study of control samples from healthy donors and cancer patients. This chain joins TRBV5-4 and TRBJ2-2; 8 bases fit TRBD1. Sequenced material: blood. This clonotype was obtained from a man aged 30 to 39 in good health. CDR3 sequence reads: CASSLRRTGYTGELFF. CDR3 in DNA: TGTGCCAGCAGCTTGCGCCGGACAGGGTACACCGGGGAGCTGTTTTTT.